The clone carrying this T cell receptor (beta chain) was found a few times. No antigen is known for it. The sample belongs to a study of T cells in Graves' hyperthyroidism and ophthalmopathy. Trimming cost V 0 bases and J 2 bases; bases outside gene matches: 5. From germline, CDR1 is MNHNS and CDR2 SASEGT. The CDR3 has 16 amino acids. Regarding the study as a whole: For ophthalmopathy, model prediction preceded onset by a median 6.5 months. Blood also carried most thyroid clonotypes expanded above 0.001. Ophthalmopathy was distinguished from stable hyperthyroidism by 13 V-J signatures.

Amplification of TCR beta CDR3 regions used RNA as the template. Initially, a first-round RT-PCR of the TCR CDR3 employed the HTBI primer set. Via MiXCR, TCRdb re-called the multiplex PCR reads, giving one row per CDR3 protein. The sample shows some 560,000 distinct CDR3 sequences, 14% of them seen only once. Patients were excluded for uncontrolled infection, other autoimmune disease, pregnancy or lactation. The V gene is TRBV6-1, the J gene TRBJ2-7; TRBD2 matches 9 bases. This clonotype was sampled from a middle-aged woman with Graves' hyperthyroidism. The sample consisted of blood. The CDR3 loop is CASSEARLAGTYEQYF. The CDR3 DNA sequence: TGTGCCAGCAGTGAAGCCCGGCTAGCGGGGACCTACGAGCAGTACTTC.